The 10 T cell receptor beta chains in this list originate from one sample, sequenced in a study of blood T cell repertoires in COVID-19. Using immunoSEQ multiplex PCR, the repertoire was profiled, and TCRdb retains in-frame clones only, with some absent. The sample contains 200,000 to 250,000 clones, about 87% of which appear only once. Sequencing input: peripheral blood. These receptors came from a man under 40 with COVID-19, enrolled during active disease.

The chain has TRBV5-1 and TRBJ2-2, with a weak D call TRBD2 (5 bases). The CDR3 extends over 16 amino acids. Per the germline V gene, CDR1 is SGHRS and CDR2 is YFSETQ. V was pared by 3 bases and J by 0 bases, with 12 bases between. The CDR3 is CASSWGSRANTGELFF. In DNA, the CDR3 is TGCGCCAGCAGCTGGGGTTCGCGGGCGAACACCGGGGAGCTGTTTTTT. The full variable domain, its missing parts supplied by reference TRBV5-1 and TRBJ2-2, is KAGVTQTPRYLIKTRGQQVTLSCSPISGHRSVSWYQQTPGQGLQFLFEYFSETQRNKGNFPGRFSGRQFSNSRSEMNVSTLELGDSALYLCASSWGSRANTGELFFGEGSRLTVL.

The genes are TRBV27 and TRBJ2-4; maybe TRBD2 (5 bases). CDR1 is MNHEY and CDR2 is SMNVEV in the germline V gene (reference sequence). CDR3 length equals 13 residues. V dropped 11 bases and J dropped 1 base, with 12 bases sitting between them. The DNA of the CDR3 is TGTGCCTCGGGGAGTTGGGCCAAAAACATTCAGTACTTC. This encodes CASGSWAKNIQYF.

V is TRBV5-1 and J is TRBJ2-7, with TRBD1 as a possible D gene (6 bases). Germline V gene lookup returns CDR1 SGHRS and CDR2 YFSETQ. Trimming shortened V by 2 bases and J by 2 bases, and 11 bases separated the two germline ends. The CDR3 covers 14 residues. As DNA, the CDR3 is TGCGCCAGCAGCTTCGAACAGGGACCCTACGAGCAGTACTTC. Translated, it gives CASSFEQGPYEQYF.

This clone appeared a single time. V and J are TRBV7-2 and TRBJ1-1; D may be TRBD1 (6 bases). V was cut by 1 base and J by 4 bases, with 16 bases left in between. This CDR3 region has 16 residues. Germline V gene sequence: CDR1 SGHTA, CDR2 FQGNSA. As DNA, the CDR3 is TGTGCCAGCAGCTTAGGATTGACAGGAGGAGGCACTGAAGCTTTCTTT. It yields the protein CASSLGLTGGGTEAFF. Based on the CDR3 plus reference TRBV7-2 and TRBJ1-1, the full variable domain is GAGVSQSPSNKVTEKGKDVELRCDPISGHTALYWYRQSLGQGLEFLIYFQGNSAPDKSGLPSDRFSAERTGGSVSTLTIQRTQQEDSAVYLCASSLGLTGGGTEAFFGQGTRLTVV.

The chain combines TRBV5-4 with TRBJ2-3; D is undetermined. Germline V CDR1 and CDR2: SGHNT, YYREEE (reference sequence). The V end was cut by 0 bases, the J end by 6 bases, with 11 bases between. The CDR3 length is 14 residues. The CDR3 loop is CASSLETGGDTQYF. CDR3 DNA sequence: TGTGCCAGCAGCTTGGAGACTGGTGGCGATACGCAGTATTTT.

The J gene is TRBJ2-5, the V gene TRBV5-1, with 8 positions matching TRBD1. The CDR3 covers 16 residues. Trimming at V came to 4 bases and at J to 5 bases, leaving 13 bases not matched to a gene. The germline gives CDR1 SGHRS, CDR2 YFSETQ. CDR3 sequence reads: CASSLAGRGHGETQYF. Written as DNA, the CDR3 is TGCGCCAGCAGCCTCGCGGGCAGGGGGCATGGGGAGACCCAGTACTTC.

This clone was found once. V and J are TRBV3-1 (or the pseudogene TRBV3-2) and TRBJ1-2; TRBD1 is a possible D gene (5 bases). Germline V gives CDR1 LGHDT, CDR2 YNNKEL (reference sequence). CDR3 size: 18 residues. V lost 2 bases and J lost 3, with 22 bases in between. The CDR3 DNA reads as TGTGCCAGCAGCCAAAGATTGGGAGGAGGCTGGGGGGACTATGGCTACACCTTC. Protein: CASSQRLGGGWGDYGYTF.

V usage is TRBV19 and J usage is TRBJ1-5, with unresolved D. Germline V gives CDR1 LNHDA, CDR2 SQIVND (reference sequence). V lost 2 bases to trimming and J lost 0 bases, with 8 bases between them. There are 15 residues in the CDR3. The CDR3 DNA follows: TGTGCCAGTAGTATAATACATATTAGCAATCAGCCCCAGCATTTT. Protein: CASSIIHISNQPQHF.

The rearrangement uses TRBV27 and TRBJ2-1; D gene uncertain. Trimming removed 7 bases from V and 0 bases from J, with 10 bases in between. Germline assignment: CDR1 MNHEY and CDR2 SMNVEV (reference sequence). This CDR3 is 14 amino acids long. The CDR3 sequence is CASKGEVSYNEQFF. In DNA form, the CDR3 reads TGTGCCAGCAAAGGAGAAGTCTCCTACAATGAGCAGTTCTTC.

In nucleotides, the CDR3 is TGTGCCAGCAGCTTATCTCCCTACGAGCAGTACTTC. The encoded protein is CASSLSPYEQYF. This chain links TRBV7-9 with TRBJ2-7, with D unresolved. CDR1 is SEHNR, CDR2 FQNEAQ, per germline (reference sequence). The V gene lost 2 bases and the J gene lost 2 bases, with 4 bases spanning the gap. This CDR3 region has 12 residues.